The present TCR beta chain was sequenced within a study of T cell repertoires in cytomegalovirus infection. Study background: Through public TCR beta signatures, both CMV infection and matching HLA type were indicated. Study-level points and caveats: Accumulated public TCR beta family frequency recognized individuals carrying CMV together with the relevant HLA. The ex vivo response showed dominance by HLA-C-restricted CMV-specific TCR beta clonotypes.

From the reads, TCRdb called clonotypes with MiXCR, one entry per CDR3 protein. The repertoire includes 100,000 to 150,000 distinct CDR3 sequences, about 10% of them detected once, and 10% sits in the top ten. Points on this clonotype: Its antigen is unknown.

Sequenced: PBMCs. This clonotype was sampled from a human donor in good health (CMV status not recorded). Some clones in this sample may be carry-over from other donors' samples.

CDR3 nucleotides: TGTGCCAGCAGCTTAGATGAGGGGTCGCACAATGAGCAGTTCTTC. Protein: CASSLDEGSHNEQFF. V is TRBV11-3 and J is TRBJ2-1; D might be TRBD1 or TRBD2, each matching 5 bases. The germline gives CDR1 SGHNT, CDR2 YENEEA. The CDR3 totals 15 residues. V was pared by 0 bases and J by 5 bases, with 11 bases between.